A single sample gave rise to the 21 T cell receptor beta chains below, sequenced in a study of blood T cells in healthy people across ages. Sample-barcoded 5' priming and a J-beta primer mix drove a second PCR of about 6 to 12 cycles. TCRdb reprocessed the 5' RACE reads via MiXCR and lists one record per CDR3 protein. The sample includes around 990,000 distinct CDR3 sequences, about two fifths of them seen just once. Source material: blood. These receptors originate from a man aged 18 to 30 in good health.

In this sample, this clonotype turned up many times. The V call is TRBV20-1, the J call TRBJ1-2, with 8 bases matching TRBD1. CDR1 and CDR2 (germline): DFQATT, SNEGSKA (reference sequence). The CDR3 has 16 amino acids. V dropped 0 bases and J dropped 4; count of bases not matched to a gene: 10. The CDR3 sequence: CSARDRDRQPAYGYTF. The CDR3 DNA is TGCAGTGCTAGAGATCGGGACAGGCAGCCTGCCTATGGCTACACCTTC.

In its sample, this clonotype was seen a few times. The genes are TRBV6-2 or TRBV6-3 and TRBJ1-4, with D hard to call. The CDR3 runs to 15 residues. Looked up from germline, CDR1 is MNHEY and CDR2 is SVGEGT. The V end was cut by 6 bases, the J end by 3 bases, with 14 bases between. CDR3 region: CASSPDLPSNEKLFF. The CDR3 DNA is TGTGCCAGCAGCCCCGACTTACCCTCTAATGAAAAACTGTTTTTT.

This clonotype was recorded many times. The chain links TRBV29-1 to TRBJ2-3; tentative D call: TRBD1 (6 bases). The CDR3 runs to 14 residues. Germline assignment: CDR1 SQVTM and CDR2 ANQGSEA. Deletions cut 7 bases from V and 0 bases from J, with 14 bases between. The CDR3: CSAEDSASTDTQYF. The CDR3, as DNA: TGCAGCGCCGAGGACAGCGCCAGCACAGATACGCAGTATTTT.

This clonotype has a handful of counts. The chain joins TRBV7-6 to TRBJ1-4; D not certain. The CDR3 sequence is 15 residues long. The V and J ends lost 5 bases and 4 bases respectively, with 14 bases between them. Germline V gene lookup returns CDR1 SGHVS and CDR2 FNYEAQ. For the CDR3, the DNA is TGTGCCAGCAGCCGGGCGGAACAGTTTAATGAAAAACTGTTTTTT. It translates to CASSRAEQFNEKLFF. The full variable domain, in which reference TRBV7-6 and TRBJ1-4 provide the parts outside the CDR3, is GAGVSQSPRYKVTKRGQDVALRCDPISGHVSLYWYRQALGQGPEFLTYFNYEAQQDKSGLPNDRFSAERPEGSISTLTIQRTEQRDSAMYRCASSRAEQFNEKLFFGSGTQLSVL.

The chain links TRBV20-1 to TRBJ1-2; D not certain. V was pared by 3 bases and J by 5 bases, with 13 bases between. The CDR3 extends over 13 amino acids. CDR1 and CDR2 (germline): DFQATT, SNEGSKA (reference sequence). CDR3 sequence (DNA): TGCAGTGCTAGTAGGCGTGACGATTATGGCTACACCTTC. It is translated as CSASRRDDYGYTF.

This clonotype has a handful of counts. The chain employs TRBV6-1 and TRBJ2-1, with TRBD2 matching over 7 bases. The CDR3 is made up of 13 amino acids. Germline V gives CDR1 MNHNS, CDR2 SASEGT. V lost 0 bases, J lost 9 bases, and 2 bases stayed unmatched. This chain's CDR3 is CASSEAPSGEQFF. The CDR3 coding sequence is TGTGCCAGCAGTGAAGCCCCTAGCGGTGAGCAGTTCTTC.

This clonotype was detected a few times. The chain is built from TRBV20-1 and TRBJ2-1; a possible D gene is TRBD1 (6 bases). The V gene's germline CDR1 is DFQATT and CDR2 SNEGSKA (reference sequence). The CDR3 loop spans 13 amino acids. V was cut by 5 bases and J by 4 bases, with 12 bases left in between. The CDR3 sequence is CSAQYDRYNEQFF. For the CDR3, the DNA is TGCAGTGCTCAATACGACAGGTACAATGAGCAGTTCTTC.

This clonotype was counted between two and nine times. The CDR3 here is CASSLVSGDSSYEQYF. The CDR3 nucleotides are TGTGCCAGCAGCTTAGTCTCCGGAGACAGCTCCTACGAGCAGTACTTC. The chain joins TRBV7-2 to TRBJ2-7; D might be TRBD1 (5 bases). The CDR3 contains 16 residues. The germline V and J ends were trimmed by 1 base and 0 bases, with 13 bases remaining between them. Germline values: CDR1 SGHTA, CDR2 FQGNSA.

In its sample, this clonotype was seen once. The CDR3 spells CASSPRQAVNTEAFF. The CDR3 DNA reads TGTGCCAGCTCACCCCGGCAGGCCGTGAACACTGAAGCTTTCTTT. The chain recombines TRBV18 with TRBJ1-1; no clear D. The CDR3 consists of 15 residues. V was pared by 3 bases and J by 0 bases, with 11 bases between. The V gene's germline CDR1 is KGHSH and CDR2 LQKENI.

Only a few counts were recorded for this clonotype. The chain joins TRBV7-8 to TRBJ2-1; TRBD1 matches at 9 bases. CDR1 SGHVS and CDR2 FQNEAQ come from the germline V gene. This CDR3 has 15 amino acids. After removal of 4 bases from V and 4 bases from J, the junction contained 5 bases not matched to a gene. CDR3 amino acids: CASSSTGGPYNEQFF. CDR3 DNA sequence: TGTGCCAGCAGCTCGACAGGGGGACCTTACAATGAGCAGTTCTTC.

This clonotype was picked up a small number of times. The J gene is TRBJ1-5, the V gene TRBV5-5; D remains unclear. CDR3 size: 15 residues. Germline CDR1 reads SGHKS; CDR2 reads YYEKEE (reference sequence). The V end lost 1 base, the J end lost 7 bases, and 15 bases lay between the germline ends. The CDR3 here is CASSLSNNIPQPQHF. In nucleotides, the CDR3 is TGTGCCAGCAGCTTGTCCAACAACATACCCCAGCCCCAGCATTTT. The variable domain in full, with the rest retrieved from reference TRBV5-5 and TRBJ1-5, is DAGVTQSPTHLIKTRGQQVTLRCSPISGHKSVSWYQQVLGQGPQFIFQYYEKEERGRGNFPDRFSARQFPNYSSELNVNALLLGDSALYLCASSLSNNIPQPQHFGDGTRLSIL.

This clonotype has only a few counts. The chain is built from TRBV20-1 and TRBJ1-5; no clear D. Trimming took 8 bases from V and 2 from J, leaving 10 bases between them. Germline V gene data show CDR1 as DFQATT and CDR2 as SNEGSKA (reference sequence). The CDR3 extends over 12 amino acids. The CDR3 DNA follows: TGCAGTTCTAAGAAGGGCAATCAGCCCCAGCATTTT. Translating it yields CSSKKGNQPQHF.

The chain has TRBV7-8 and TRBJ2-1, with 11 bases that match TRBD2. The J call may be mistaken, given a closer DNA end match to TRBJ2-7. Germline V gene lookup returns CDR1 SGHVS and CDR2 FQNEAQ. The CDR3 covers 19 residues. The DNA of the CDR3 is TGTGCCAGCAGCTCCCGACTAGCGGGGTCCCTTAGCTCCTACAGTGAGCAGTACTTC. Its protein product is CASSSRLAGSLSSYSEQYF.

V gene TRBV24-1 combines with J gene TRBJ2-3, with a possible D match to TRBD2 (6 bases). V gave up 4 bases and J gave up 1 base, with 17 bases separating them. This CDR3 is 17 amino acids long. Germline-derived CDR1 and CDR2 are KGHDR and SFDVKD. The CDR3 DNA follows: TGTGCCACCAGTGACGGGGACCTAGGGACTGGCACAGATACGCAGTATTTT. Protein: CATSDGDLGTGTDTQYF.

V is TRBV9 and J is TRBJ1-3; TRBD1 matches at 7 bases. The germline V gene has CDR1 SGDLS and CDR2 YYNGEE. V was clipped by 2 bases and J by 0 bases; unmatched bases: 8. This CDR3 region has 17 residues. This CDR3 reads CASSVRQGRGSGNTIYF. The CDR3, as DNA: TGTGCCAGCAGCGTTCGACAGGGACGGGGCTCTGGAAACACCATATATTTT.

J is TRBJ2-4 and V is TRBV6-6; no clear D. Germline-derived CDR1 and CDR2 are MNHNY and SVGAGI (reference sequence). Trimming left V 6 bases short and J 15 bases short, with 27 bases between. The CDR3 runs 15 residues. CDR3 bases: TGTGCCAGCAGCCCCGTGGCAGGTAATACCTACGAGCGGTACTTC. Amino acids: CASSPVAGNTYERYF.

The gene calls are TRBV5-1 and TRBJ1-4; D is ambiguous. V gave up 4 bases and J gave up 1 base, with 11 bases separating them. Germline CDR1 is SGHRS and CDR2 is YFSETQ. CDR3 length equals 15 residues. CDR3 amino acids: CASSEGGVTNEKLFF. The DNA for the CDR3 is TGCGCCAGCAGCGAGGGTGGGGTAACTAATGAAAAACTGTTTTTT.

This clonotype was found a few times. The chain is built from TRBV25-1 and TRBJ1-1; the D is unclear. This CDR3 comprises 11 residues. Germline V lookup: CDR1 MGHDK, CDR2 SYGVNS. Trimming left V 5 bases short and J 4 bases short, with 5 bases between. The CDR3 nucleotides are TGTGCCAGCAGTTCCTTCACTGAAGCTTTCTTT. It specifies CASSSFTEAFF.

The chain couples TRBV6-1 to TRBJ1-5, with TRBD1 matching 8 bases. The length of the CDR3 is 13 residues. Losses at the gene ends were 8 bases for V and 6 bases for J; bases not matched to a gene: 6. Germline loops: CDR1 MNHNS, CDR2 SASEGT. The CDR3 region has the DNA TGTGCCAGCGCGGACAGGGAGGGTCAGCCCCAGCATTTT. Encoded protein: CASADREGQPQHF.

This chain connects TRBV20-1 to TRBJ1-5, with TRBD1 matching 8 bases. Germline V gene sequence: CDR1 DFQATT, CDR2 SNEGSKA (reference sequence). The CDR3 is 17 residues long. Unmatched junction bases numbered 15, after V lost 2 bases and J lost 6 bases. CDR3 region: CSARLATGVGIGQPQHF. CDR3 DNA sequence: TGCAGTGCTAGACTCGCGACAGGGGTTGGGATTGGTCAGCCCCAGCATTTT.

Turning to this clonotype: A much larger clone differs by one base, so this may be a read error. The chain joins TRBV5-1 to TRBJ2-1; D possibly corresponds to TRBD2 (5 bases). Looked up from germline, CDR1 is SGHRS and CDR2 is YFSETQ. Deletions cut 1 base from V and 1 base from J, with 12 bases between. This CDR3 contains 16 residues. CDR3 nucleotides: TGCGCCAGCAGCTTGACTGAACGGGATTCCTACAATGAGCAGTTCTTC. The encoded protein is CASSLTERDSYNEQFF.